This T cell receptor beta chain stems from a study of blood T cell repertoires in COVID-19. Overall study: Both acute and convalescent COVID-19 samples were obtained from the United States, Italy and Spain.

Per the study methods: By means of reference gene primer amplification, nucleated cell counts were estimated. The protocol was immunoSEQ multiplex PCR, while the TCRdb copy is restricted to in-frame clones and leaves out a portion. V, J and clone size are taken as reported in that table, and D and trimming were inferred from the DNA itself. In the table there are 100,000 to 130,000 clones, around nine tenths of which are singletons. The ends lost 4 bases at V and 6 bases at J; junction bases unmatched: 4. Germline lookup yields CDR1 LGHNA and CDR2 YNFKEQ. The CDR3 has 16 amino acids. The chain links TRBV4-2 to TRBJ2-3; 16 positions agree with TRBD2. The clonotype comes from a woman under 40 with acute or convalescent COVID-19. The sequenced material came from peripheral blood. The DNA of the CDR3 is TGTGCCAGCAGCCGAGGGACTAGCGGGGGGGTGGATACGCAGTATTTT. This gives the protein CASSRGTSGGVDTQYF.